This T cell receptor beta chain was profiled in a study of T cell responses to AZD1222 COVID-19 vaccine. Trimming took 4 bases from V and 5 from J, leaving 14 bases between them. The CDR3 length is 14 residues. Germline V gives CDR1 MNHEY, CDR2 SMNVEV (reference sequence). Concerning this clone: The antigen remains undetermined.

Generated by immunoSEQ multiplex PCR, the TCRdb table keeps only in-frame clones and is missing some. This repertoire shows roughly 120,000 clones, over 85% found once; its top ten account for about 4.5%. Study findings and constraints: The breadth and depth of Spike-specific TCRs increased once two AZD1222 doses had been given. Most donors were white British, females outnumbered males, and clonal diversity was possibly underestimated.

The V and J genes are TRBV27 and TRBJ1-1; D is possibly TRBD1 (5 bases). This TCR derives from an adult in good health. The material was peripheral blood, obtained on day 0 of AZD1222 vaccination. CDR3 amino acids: CASSYEGIWTEAFF. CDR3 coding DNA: TGTGCCAGCAGTTATGAGGGGATTTGGACTGAAGCTTTCTTT.